This entry features one T cell receptor beta chain sequence. The target antigen is unknown. This entry belongs to a study of shared clonotypes between healthy human individuals. Findings of the study overall: Clonotype sharing levels among donors were expected to vary with sequencing depth. For sorted subsets, rarefaction showed incomplete sequencing despite large depth. Shared clonotypes across all four donors exceeded non-shared ones in generation probability.

V was pared by 3 bases and J by 4 bases, with 6 bases of the junction left unmatched. Germline V gene lookup returns CDR1 MNHEY and CDR2 SMNVEV (reference sequence). The CDR3 loop spans 15 amino acids. Sequencing was performed with immunoSEQ multiplex PCR; in TCRdb, only in-frame clones are kept and a portion is missing. The sample consists of around 1,100,000 clones, roughly 77% of them appearing once. Adult Caucasians living in Nashville, Tennessee made up all of the donors. Sequencing used memory CD4+ T cells from PBMCs. The subset: CD45RA-negative fraction. The rearrangement joins TRBV27 to TRBJ1-2; TRBD1 agrees at 9 bases. The source of this sequence is a man between 18 and 35 years old in good health. Some clones in this sample may be carry-over from other donors' samples. The CDR3 region has the DNA TGTGCCAGCAGTTTCTGGGACAGGGCCTTCTATGGCTACACCTTC. This translates into CASSFWDRAFYGYTF.